This entry describes one T cell receptor (beta chain). What it binds is unknown. The CDR3 sequence is 11 residues long. The V end was cut by 5 bases, the J end by 8 bases, with 9 bases between. Germline V CDR1 and CDR2: MDHEN, SYDVKM. The data belong to a study of CD8+ T cells in alopecia areata. Notes on the study in general: The presence of one nonresponder keeps the tie between baseline CD8+ expansion and response uncertain. Scalp sequencing also captures normal skin's resident alphabeta T cells. Greater clonality was observed in lesional scalp samples, especially alopecia totalis/universalis, versus normal scalp. Clarity of TCR sharing across patients fell short of that in mice, possibly HLA-related.

As the sequencing template, cDNA was produced by extracting RNA and reverse transcribing it. TCRdb's table, derived via immunoSEQ multiplex PCR, lists solely in-frame clones and lacks some. The repertoire holds 200,000 to 250,000 clones, with under 75% as singletons. Described treatment: oral pan-JAK inhibitor, 5-10 mg twice daily. Source: CD4+ T cells sorted from blood, taken at week 4, from a patient treated with tofacitinib. The chain is built from TRBV28 and TRBJ1-2; D is ambiguous. The clonotype was recovered from a human donor with alopecia areata. The CDR3 DNA sequence: TGTGCCAGCAGTCGCACCACAGGCTACACCTTC. Its protein is CASSRTTGYTF.